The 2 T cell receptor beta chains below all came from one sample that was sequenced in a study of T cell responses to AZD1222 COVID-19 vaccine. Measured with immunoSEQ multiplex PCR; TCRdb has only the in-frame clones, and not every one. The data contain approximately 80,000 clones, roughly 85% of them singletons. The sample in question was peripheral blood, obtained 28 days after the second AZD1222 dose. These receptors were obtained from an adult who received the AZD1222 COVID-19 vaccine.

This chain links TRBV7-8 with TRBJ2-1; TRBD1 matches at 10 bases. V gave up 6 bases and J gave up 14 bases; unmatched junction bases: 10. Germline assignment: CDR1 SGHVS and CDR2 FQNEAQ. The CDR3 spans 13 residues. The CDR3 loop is CASRPNSGTGEFF. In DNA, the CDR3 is TGTGCCAGCAGACCTAACTCCGGGACAGGGGAGTTCTTC.

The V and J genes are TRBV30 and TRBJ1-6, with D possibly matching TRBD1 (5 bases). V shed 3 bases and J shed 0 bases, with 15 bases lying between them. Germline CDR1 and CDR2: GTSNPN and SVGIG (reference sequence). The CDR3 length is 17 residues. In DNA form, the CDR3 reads TGTGCCTGGAGCCCGGGACTTCTGAGCTCCTATAATTCACCCCTCCACTTT. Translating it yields CAWSPGLLSSYNSPLHF.